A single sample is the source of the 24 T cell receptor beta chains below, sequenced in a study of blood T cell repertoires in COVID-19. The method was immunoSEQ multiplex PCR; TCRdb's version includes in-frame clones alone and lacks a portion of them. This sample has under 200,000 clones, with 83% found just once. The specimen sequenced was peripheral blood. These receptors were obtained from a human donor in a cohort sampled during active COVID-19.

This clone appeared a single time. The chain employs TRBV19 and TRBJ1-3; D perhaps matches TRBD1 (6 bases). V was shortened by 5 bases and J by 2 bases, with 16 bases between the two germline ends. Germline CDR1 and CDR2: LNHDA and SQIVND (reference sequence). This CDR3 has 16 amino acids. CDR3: CASSLRPGHPGNTIYF. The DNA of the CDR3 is TGTGCCAGTAGTCTCAGACCGGGACACCCTGGAAACACCATATATTTT. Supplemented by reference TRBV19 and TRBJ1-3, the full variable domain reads DGGITQSPKYLFRKEGQNVTLSCEQNLNHDAMYWYRQDPGQGLRLIYYSQIVNDFQKGDIAEGYSVSREKKESFPLTVTSAQKNPTAFYLCASSLRPGHPGNTIYFGEGSWLTVV.

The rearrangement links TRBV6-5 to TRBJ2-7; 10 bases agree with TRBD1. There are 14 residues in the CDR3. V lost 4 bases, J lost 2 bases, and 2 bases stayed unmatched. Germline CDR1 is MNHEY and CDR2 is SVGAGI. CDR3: CASSSDRGAYEQYF. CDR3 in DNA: TGTGCCAGCAGTTCGGACAGGGGGGCCTACGAGCAGTACTTC.

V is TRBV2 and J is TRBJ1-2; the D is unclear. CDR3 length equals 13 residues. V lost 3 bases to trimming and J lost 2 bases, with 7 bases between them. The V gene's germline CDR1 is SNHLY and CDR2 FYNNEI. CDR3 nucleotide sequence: TGTGCCAGCAGTGATGACTGGAACTATGGCTACACCTTC. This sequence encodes CASSDDWNYGYTF.

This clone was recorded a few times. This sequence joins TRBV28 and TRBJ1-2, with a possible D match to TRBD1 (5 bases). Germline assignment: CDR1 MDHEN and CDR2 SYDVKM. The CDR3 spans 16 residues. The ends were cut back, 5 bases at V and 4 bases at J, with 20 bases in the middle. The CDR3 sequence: CASSPGRGGQLYGYTF. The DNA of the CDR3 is TGTGCCAGCAGTCCTGGGAGGGGAGGGCAACTCTATGGCTACACCTTC.

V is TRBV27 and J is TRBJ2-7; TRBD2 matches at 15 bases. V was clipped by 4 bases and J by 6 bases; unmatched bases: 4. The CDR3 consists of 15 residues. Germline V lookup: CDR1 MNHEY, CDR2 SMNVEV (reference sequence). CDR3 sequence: CASSSSGLAGGEQYF. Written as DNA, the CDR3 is TGTGCCAGCAGTTCCTCGGGACTAGCGGGAGGCGAGCAGTACTTC.

The CDR3, as DNA: TGTGCCAGCAGTTCCTCGGGGGCGCTTTACCAAGAGACCCAGTACTTC. Its translation: CASSSSGALYQETQYF. The chain joins TRBV6-5 to TRBJ2-5, with D possibly called TRBD1 or TRBD2 (6 bases each). This CDR3 contains 16 residues. The V gene's germline CDR1 is MNHEY and CDR2 SVGAGI. Deletions cut 4 bases from V and 0 bases from J, with 15 bases between.

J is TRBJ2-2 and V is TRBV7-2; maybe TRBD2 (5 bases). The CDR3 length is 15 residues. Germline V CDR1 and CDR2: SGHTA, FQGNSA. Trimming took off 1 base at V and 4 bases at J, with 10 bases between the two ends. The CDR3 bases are TGTGCCAGCAGCTTAGATCCGGGGATCACCGGGGAGCTGTTTTTT. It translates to CASSLDPGITGELFF.

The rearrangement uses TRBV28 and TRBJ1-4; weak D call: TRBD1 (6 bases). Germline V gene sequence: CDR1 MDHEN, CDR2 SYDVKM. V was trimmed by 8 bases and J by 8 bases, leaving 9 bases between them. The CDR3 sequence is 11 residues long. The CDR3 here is CASGTPEKLFF. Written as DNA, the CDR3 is TGTGCCAGCGGGACACCGGAAAAACTGTTTTTT.

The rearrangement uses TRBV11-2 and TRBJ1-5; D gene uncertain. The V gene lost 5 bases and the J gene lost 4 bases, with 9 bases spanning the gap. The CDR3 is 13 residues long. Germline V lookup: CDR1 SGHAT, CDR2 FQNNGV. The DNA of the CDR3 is TGTGCCAGCAGCCTACGGGAAAATCAGCCCCAGCATTTT. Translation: CASSLRENQPQHF.

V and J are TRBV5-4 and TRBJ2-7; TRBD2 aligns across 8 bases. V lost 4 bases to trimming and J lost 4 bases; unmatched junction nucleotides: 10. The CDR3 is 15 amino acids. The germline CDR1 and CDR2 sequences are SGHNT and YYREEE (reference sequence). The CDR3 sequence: CASSPMSGSRYEQYF. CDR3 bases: TGTGCCAGCAGCCCGATGAGCGGGAGTAGGTACGAGCAGTACTTC.

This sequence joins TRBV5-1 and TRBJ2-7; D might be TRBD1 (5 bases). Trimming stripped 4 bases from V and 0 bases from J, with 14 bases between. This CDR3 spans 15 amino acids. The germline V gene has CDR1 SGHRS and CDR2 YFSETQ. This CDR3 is CASSHPQARSYEQYF. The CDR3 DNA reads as TGCGCCAGCAGCCACCCACAGGCCCGCTCCTACGAGCAGTACTTC. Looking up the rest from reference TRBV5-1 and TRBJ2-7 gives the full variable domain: KAGVTQTPRYLIKTRGQQVTLSCSPISGHRSVSWYQQTPGQGLQFLFEYFSETQRNKGNFPGRFSGRQFSNSRSEMNVSTLELGDSALYLCASSHPQARSYEQYFGPGTRLTVT.

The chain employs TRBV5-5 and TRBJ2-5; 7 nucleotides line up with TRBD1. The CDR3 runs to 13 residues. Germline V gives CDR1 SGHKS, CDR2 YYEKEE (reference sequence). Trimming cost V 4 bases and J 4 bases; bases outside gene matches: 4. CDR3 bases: TGTGCCAGCAGCACCGGGACAGCAGAGACCCAGTACTTC. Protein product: CASSTGTAETQYF.

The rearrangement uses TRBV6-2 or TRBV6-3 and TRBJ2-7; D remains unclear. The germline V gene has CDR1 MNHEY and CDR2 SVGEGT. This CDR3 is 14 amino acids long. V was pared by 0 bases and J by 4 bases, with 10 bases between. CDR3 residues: CASSYSVGPYEQYF. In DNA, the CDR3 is TGTGCCAGCAGTTACTCGGTGGGCCCTTACGAGCAGTACTTC.

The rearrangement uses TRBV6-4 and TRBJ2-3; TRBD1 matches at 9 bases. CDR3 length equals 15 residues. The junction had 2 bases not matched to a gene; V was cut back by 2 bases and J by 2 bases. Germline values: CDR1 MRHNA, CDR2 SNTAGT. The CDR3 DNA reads TGTGCCAGCAGTGACAACAGGGGGCCCACAGATACGCAGTATTTT. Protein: CASSDNRGPTDTQYF.

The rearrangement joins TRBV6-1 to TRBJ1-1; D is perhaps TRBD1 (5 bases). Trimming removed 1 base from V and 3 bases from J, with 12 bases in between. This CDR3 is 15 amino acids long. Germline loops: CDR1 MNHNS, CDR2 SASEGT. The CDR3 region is CASSEGGGWYTEAFF. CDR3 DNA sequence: TGTGCCAGCAGTGAAGGTGGGGGGTGGTACACTGAAGCTTTCTTT.

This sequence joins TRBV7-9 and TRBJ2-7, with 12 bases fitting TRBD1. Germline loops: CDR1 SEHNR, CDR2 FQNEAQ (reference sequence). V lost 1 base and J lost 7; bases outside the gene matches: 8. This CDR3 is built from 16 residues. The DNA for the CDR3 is TGTGCCAGCAGCTTAGTGGTGGGGACAGGGGGCATTGAGCAGTACTTC. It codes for CASSLVVGTGGIEQYF.

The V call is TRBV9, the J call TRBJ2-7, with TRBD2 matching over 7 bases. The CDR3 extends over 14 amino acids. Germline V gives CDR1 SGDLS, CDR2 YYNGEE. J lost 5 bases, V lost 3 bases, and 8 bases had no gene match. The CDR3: CASSATAGTNEQYF. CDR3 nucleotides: TGTGCCAGCAGCGCCACCGCCGGGACTAACGAGCAGTACTTC.

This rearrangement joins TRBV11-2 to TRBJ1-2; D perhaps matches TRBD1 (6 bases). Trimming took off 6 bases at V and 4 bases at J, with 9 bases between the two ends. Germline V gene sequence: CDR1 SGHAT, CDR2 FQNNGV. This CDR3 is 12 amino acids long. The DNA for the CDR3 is TGTGCCAGCAGGACAGGAGTCTATGGCTACACCTTC. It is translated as CASRTGVYGYTF.

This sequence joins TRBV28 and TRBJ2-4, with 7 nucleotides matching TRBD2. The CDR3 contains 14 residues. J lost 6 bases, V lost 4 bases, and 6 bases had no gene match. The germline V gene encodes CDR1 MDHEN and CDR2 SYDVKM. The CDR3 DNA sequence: TGTGCCAGCAGTTCCGGCGGGAGTAGAAACATTCAGTACTTC. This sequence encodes CASSSGGSRNIQYF.

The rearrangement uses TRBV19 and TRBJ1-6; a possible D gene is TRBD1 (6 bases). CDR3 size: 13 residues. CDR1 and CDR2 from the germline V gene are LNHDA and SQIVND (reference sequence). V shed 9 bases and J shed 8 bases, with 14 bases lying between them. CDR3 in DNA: TGTGCCAGCAGGGGCGAGGTTTATTCACCCCTCCACTTT. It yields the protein CASRGEVYSPLHF.

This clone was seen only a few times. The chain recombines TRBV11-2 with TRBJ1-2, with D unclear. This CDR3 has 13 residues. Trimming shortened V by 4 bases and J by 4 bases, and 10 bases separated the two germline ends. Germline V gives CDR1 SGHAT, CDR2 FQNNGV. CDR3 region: CASSSSSGYGYTF. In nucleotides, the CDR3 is TGTGCCAGCAGCTCCTCGAGCGGCTATGGCTACACCTTC.

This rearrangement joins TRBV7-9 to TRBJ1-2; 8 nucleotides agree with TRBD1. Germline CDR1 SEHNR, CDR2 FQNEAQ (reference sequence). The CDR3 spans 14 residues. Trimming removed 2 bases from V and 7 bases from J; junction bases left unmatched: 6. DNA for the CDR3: TGTGCCAGCAGCTTAAACCAGGGGGCGATTGGCTACACCTTC. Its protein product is CASSLNQGAIGYTF.

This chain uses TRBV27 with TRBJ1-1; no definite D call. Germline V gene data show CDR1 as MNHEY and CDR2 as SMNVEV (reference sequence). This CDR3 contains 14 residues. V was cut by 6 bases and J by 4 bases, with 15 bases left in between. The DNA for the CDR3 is TGTGCCAGCAGCCCTACGGGTCTCAGCACTGAAGCTTTCTTT. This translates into CASSPTGLSTEAFF.

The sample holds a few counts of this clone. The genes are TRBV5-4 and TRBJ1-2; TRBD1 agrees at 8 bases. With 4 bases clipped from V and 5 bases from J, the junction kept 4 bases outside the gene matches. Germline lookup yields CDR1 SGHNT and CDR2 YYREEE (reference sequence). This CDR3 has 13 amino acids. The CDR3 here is CASSPGQGYGYTF. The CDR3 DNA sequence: TGTGCCAGCAGCCCTGGACAGGGATATGGCTACACCTTC.